This TCR beta chain is from a study of lymphopenia after photon versus proton radiotherapy. Assay: immunoSEQ multiplex PCR; the TCRdb copy retains only in-frame clones and omits some. The sample lists some 70,000 clones; over 70% were seen once. CDR3 size: 14 residues. Germline trimming cut 6 bases from V and 6 bases from J; bases unmatched to any gene: 4. CDR1 and CDR2 from the germline V gene are MGHDK and SYGVNS. This clone was seen a few times. This TCR was sampled from a man older than 75 with esophageal cancer. Sample: peripheral blood, taken from a patient treated with proton-based radiotherapy. The rearrangement links TRBV25-1 to TRBJ1-6; 8 bases agree with TRBD1. The CDR3 spells CASSLTGGNSPLHF. The DNA for the CDR3 is TGTGCCAGCAGCCTCACAGGGGGTAATTCACCCCTCCACTTT.